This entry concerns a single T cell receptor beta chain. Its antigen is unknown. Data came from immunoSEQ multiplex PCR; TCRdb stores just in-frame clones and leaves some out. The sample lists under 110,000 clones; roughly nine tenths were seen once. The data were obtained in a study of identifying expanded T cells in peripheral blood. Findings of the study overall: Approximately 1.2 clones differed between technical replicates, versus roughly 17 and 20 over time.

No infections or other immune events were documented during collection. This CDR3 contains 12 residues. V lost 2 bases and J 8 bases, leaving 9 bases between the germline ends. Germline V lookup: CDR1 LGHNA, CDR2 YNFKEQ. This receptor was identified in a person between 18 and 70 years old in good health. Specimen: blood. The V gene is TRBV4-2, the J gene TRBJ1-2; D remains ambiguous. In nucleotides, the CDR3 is TGTGCCAGCAGCCAACCCTCGGGAGGCTACACCTTC. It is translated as CASSQPSGGYTF.